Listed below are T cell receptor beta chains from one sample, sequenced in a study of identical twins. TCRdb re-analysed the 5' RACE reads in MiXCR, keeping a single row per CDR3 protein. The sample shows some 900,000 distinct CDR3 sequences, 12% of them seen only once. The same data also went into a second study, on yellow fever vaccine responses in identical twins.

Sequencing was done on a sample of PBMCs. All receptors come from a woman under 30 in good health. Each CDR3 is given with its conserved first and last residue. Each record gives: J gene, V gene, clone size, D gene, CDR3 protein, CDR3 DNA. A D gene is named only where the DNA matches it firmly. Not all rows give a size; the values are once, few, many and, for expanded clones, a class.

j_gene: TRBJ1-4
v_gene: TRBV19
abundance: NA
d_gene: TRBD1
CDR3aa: CASSKDRVGEKLFF
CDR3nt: TGTGCCAGTAGTAAGGACAGGGTCGGCGAAAAACTGTTTTTT

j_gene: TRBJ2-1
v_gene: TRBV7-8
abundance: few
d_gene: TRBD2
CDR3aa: CASSLGSGRGHNEQFF
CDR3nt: TGTGCCAGCAGCTTAGGTAGCGGGAGAGGCCACAATGAGCAGTTCTTC

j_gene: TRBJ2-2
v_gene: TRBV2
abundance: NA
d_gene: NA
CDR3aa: CASSPRDSHTGELFFF
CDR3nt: NA

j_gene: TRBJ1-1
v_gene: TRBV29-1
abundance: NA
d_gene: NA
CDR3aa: CSVWNQWRNPEAFF
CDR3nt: TGCAGCGTTTGGAACCAATGGAGAAACCCAGAAGCTTTCTTT

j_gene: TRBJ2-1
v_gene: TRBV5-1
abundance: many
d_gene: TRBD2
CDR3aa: CASSLRLAGDNEQFF
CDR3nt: TGCGCCAGCAGCTTGAGGCTAGCGGGAGACAATGAGCAGTTCTTC

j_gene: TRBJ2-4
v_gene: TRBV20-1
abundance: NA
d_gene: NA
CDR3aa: CSARFTGTDIQYF
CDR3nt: TGCAGTGCTAGATTTACAGGGACGGACATTCAGTACTTC

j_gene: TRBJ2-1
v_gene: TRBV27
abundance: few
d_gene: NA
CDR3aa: CASSFLLEGYNEQFF
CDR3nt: TGTGCCAGCAGTTTCTTGTTAGAGGGGTACAATGAGCAGTTCTTC

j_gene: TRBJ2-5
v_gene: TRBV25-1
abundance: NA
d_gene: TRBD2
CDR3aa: CASSGWRGGRETQYF
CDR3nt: TGTGCCAGCAGTGGGTGGCGGGGGGGCCGGGAGACCCAGTACTTC

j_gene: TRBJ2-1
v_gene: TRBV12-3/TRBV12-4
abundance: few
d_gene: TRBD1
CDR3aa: CASSRTRDRHWDEQFF
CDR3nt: TGTGCCAGCAGTCGCACACGGGACAGACATTGGGATGAGCAGTTCTTC

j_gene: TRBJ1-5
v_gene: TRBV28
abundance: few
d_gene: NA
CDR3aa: CASSPQSIGNQPQHF
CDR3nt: TGTGCCAGCAGTCCTCAAAGCATAGGGAATCAGCCCCAGCATTTT

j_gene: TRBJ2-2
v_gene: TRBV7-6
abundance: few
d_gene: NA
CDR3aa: CASSSPDGANTGELFF
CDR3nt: TGTGCCAGCAGCTCGCCGGACGGCGCGAACACCGGGGAGCTGTTTTTT

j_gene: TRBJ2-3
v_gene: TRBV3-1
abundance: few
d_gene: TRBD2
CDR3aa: CASSQESSGASTDTQYF
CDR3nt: TGTGCCAGCAGCCAAGAATCTAGCGGGGCTAGCACAGATACGCAGTATTTT

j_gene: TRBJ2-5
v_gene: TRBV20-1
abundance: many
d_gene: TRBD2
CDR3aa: CSAMFPSGSVETQYF
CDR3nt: TGCAGTGCTATGTTCCCTAGCGGGAGCGTCGAGACCCAGTACTTC

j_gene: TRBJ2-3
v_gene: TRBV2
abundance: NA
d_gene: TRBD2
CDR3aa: CASSSGTSYTQYF
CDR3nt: TGTGCCAGCAGCAGTGGGACTAGTTATACGCAGTATTTT

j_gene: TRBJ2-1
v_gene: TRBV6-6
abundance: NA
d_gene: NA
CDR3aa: CASLDRYNEQFF
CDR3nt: TGTGCCAGCCTAGATAGGTACAATGAGCAGTTCTTC

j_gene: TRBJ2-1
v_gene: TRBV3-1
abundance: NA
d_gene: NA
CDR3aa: CASSQEGGGLMPYEQFF
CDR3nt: TGTGCCAGCAGCCAAGAAGGAGGGGGACTAATGCCCTATGAGCAGTTCTTC

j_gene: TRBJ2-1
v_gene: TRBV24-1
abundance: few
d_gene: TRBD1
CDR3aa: CATARGTGVGEQFF
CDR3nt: TGTGCCACCGCCCGAGGGACAGGGGTGGGTGAGCAGTTCTTC

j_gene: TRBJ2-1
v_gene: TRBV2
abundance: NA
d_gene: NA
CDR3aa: CASSVQQQFF
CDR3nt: TGTGCCAGCAGTGTCCAGCAGCAGTTCTTC

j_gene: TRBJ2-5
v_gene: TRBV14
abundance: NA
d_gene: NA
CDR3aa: CASSQDSGLQTQYF
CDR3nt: TGTGCCAGCAGCCAAGATTCGGGGTTGCAGACCCAGTACTTC

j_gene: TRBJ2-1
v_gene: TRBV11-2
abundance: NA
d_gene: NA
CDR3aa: CASSLWTAAYNEQFF
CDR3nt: TGTGCCAGCAGCTTATGGACCGCCGCCTACAATGAGCAGTTCTTC

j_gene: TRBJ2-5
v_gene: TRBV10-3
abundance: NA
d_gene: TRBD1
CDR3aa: CAIRPDRVGQETQYF
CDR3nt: TGTGCCATCAGGCCCGACAGGGTTGGCCAAGAGACCCAGTACTTC

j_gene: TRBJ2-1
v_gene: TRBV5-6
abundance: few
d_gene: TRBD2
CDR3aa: CASSSGLVAYNEQFF
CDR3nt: TGTGCCAGCAGCTCGGGACTAGTGGCCTACAATGAGCAGTTCTTC

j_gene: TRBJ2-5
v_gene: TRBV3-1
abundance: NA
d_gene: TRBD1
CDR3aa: CASSRDRADKETQYF
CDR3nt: TGTGCCAGCAGCCGGGACAGGGCAGATAAAGAGACCCAGTACTTC

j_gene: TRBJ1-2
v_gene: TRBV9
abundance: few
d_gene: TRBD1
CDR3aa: CASSVAPGGVSNYGYTF
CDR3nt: TGTGCCAGCAGCGTAGCCCCAGGGGGCGTTAGTAACTATGGCTACACCTTC

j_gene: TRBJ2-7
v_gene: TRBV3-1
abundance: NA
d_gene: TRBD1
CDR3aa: CASSQFGTGDPYEQYF
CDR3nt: TGTGCCAGCAGCCAATTCGGGACAGGGGACCCCTACGAGCAGTACTTC

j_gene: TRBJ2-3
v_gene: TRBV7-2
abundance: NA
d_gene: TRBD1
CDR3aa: CASQQGTWTDTQYF
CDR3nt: TGTGCCAGTCAACAGGGGACATGGACAGATACGCAGTATTTT

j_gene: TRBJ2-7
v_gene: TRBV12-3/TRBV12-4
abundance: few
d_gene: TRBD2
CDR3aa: CASSFQLAGSYEQYF
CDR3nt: TGTGCCAGCAGTTTTCAACTAGCGGGGAGCTACGAGCAGTACTTC